These 8 T cell receptor beta chains were sequenced from one sample in a study of sequential checkpoint blockade in melanoma. Stated treatment: randomized to nivolumab then ipilimumab (arm A) or the reverse (arm B). Profiling relied on immunoSEQ multiplex PCR, and the TCRdb table lists in-frame clones only, not all of them. Counted here are about 17,000 clones, 67% occurring once; the ten biggest clones make up about a fifth. Sequencing was performed on CD8+ T cells sorted from blood (inferred from file names), taken from a patient given nivolumab and ipilimumab in sequence. The receptor set was obtained from a human donor with melanoma.

The gene calls are TRBV19 and TRBJ1-5; D may be TRBD1 (5 bases). The CDR3 is 15 amino acids. V was cut by 3 bases and J by 0 bases, with 9 bases left in between. Germline V CDR1 and CDR2: LNHDA, SQIVND (reference sequence). The CDR3 sequence: CASSMTAYSNQPQHF. The CDR3, as DNA: TGTGCCAGTAGTATGACAGCTTATAGCAATCAGCCCCAGCATTTT.

This clone was seen a few times. Germline and junction disagree at one end, which may indicate a read error. The genes are TRBV5-8 and TRBJ2-5, with 7 bases lining up with TRBD1. Germline loops: CDR1 SGHTS, CDR2 YDEGEE. The CDR3 extends over 11 amino acids. CDR3 sequence: CASSLGGGLHF. CDR3 nucleotides: TGTGCCAGCAGCTTGGGAGGGGGCCTCCACTTC.

Written as DNA, the CDR3 is TGTGCCAGCAGTCCCCCAATGAACACTGAAGCTTTCTTT. This encodes CASSPPMNTEAFF. V and J are TRBV6-1 and TRBJ1-1; D not certain. The V end was cut by 5 bases, the J end by 0 bases, with 7 bases between. This CDR3 contains 13 residues. CDR1 is MNHNS and CDR2 is SASEGT in the germline V gene.

This clone was recorded once. One junction end does not reproduce the germline sequence, and a read error may be involved. Other DNA sequences in this specimen translate into the identical CDR3. The chain joins TRBV4-3 to TRBJ1-2; D is unclear. The CDR3 totals 13 residues. CDR1 is LGHNA, CDR2 YSLEER, per germline. As DNA, the CDR3 is TGCGCCAGCAGTCAAGAGGAGGGTCAAAGGAACACCTTC. Translated, it gives CASSQEEGQRNTF.

This chain uses TRBV27 with TRBJ1-5, with TRBD1 matching 7 bases. Germline V lookup: CDR1 MNHEY, CDR2 SMNVEV (reference sequence). The J segment lost 4 bases and the V segment lost 3 bases, leaving 9 bases of the junction unmatched. CDR3 length: 16 amino acids. The CDR3 loop is CASSLVGGLKNQPQHF. In DNA, the CDR3 is TGTGCCAGCAGTTTGGTAGGGGGCTTAAAGAATCAGCCCCAGCATTTT.

The J gene is TRBJ2-2, the V gene TRBV11-2; D remains unclear. The CDR3 runs to 12 residues. V lost 3 bases and J 7 bases, leaving 6 bases between the germline ends. Looked up from germline, CDR1 is SGHAT and CDR2 is FQNNGV. CDR3: CASSFSGGELFF. The CDR3 nucleotides read TGTGCCAGCAGCTTTTCGGGCGGGGAGCTGTTTTTT.

The genes are TRBV27 and TRBJ2-7, with 13 bases fitting TRBD2. CDR1 MNHEY and CDR2 SMNVEV come from the germline V gene (reference sequence). The ends lost 10 bases at V and 0 bases at J; junction bases unmatched: 6. CDR3 length: 15 residues. The CDR3 bases are TGTGCCACCCAACTAGCGGGGGGGCCCTCCTACGAGCAGTACTTC. Translating it yields CATQLAGGPSYEQYF.

This chain's CDR3 is CASSPYPQGNTEAFF. In DNA form, the CDR3 reads TGCGCCAGCAGCCCATACCCTCAGGGGAACACTGAAGCTTTCTTT. The V and J genes are TRBV4-3 and TRBJ1-1; maybe TRBD1 (5 bases). Germline CDR1 is LGHNA and CDR2 is YSLEER. This CDR3 is 15 amino acids long. V lost 4 bases and J 1 base, leaving 13 bases between the germline ends.